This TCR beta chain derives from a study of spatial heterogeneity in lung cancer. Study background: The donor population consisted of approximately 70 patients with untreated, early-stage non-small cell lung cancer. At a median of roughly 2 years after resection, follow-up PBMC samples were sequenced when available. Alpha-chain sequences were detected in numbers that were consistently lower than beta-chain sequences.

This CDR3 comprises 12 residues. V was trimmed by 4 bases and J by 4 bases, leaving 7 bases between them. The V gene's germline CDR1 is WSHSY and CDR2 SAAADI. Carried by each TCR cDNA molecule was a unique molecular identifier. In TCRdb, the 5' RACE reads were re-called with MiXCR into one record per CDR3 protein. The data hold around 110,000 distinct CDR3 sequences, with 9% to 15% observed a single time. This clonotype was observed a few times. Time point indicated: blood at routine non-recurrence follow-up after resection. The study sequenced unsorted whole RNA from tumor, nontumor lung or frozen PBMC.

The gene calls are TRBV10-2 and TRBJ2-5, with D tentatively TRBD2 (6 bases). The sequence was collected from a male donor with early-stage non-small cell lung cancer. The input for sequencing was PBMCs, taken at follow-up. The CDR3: CASSGDSETQYF. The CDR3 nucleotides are TGCGCCAGCAGTGGGGACTCAGAGACCCAGTACTTC.